The TCR beta chain described here comes from a study of T cells in Graves' hyperthyroidism and ophthalmopathy. Study-level points and caveats: Before onset, by a median of around 6.1 months, the model predicted ophthalmopathy. Through a model of 13 V-J features, ophthalmopathy was separated from stable hyperthyroidism. Among clonotypes expanded in thyroid above 0.001, most were also found in blood.

This clonotype showed up many times. Its specificity is unknown. TCR beta CDR3 sequences were amplified from RNA transcripts. The HTBI primer set served for first-round RT-PCR of the TCR CDR3. TCRdb re-analysed the multiplex PCR reads in MiXCR, keeping a single row per CDR3 protein. The repertoire holds fewer than 750,000 distinct CDR3 sequences, with 40% to 55% as singletons. In patients aged 18 to 65, hyperthyroidism was newly diagnosed, with duration under 2 months. The clonotype comes from a woman younger than 30 with Graves' hyperthyroidism. The sequenced sample consisted of peripheral blood or thyroid tissue (not recorded which).

The CDR3 here is CASSPQGAGSEQYF. The CDR3 nucleotides read TGTGCCAGCAGCCCACAGGGGGCTGGTAGTGAGCAGTACTTC. This chain joins TRBV7-8 and TRBJ2-7; 9 bases map to TRBD1. Germline CDR1 and CDR2: SGHVS and FQNEAQ. The CDR3 contains 14 residues. The V gene end was trimmed by 5 bases and the J gene end by 7 bases; junction bases not matched to a gene: 9.